A single sample is the source of the 5 T cell receptor beta chains below, sequenced in a study of T and B cells in COVID-19 patients. Multiplex PCR with BIOMED2 TRB-A/B primer pools amplified TRB rearrangements. MiXCR, run by TCRdb on the multiplex PCR reads, gives a single entry per CDR3 protein. The table shows just over 7,000 distinct CDR3 sequences, with 20% to 25% occurring only once. Each TRB amplification used 250-500 ng of genomic DNA from blood. The sequencing sample was made of blood. Source of these receptors: a human donor who had recovered from COVID-19.

V is TRBV25-1 and J is TRBJ1-1; weak D call: TRBD1 (6 bases). V gave up 0 bases and J gave up 5 bases, with 10 bases separating them. Looked up from germline, CDR1 is MGHDK and CDR2 is SYGVNS. The CDR3 spans 14 residues. This CDR3 reads CASSEYRGGTEAFF. CDR3 DNA: TGTGCCAGCAGTGAATACAGGGGAGGGACTGAAGCTTTCTTT.

The chain is built from TRBV18 and TRBJ1-2; tentatively, D is TRBD1 (6 bases). Trimming took 3 bases from V and 1 from J, leaving 12 bases between them. The germline V gene has CDR1 KGHSH and CDR2 LQKENI. The CDR3 loop spans 15 amino acids. The CDR3 is CASSPGSRGNYGYTF. The CDR3 coding sequence is TGTGCCAGCTCACCCGGGTCCAGGGGTAACTATGGCTACACCTTC.

This clonotype has only a few counts. This chain links TRBV2 with TRBJ2-3; D uncertain. In germline, CDR1 is SNHLY, CDR2 FYNNEI. Between the trimmed V and J ends, which lost 7 bases and 1 base, there was a span of 9 bases. The CDR3 loop spans 13 amino acids. CDR3 bases: TGTGCCAGCAATAGTCGGGGCACAGATACGCAGTATTTT. Its protein is CASNSRGTDTQYF.

The chain links TRBV7-9 to TRBJ2-3; 10 bases line up with TRBD2. With 6 bases clipped from V and 5 bases from J, the junction kept 8 bases outside the gene matches. Germline CDR1 is SEHNR and CDR2 is FQNEAQ (reference sequence). This CDR3 is built from 15 residues. The DNA for the CDR3 is TGTGCCAGCAGTTCCAGCGGGGGGGTGCAAGATACGCAGTATTTT. Its translation is CASSSSGGVQDTQYF.

This clonotype is judged medium-sized. This chain joins TRBV5-4 and TRBJ2-2; no clear D. Germline V lookup: CDR1 SGHNT, CDR2 YYREEE (reference sequence). Trimming shortened V by 2 bases and J by 2 bases, and 10 bases separated the two germline ends. There are 15 residues in the CDR3. CDR3 DNA: TGTGCCAGCAGCTTAGATGGGCTCAACACCGGGGAGCTGTTTTTT. This codes for CASSLDGLNTGELFF.